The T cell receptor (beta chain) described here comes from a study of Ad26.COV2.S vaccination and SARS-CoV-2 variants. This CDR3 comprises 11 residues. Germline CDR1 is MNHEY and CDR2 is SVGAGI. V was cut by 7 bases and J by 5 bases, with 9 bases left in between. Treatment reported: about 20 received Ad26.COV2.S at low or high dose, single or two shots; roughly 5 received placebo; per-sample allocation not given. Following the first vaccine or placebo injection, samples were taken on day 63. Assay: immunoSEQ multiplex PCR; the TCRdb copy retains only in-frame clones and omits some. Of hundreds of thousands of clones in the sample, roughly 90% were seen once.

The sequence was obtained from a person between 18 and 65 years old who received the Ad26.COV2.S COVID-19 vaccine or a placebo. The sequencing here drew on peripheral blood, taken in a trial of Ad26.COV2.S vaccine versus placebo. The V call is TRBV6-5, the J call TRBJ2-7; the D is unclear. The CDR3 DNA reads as TGTGCCAGCACCATAGGCGACGAGCAGTACTTC. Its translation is CASTIGDEQYF.